Given below is one TCR beta chain in context. Trimming cost V 6 bases and J 3 bases, with 12 bases left between them. The germline gives CDR1 MNHEY, CDR2 SVGAGI. CDR3 length: 13 amino acids. The record originates from a study of blood T cell repertoires in COVID-19. Turning to the study itself: Acute and convalescent COVID-19 specimens originated in the United States, Italy and Spain. PBMCs, B-cell-depleted T cells, or T cells were the source of the cDNA or gDNA that made up the material.

Original analysis: Estimated nucleated cell counts came from reference gene primer amplification. Sequencing was performed with immunoSEQ multiplex PCR; in TCRdb, only in-frame clones are kept and a portion is missing. The DNA gave D and trimming, while V, J and clone size come from that table. The sample lists about 98,000 clones, about 80% occurring once. The source of this sequence is a man in his sixties or seventies with active or convalescent COVID-19. The sequenced sample consisted of peripheral blood. V usage is TRBV6-5 and J usage is TRBJ2-7, with D unclear. The CDR3 DNA reads as TGTGCCAGCAGCCAGGCAACAGACTACGAGCAGTACTTC. Amino acid sequence: CASSQATDYEQYF.